The 19 T cell receptor beta chains reported below all come from one sample, sequenced in a study of shared clonotypes between healthy human individuals. Clones were read by immunoSEQ multiplex PCR, and TCRdb kept only the in-frame ones, dropping some. The data show about 1.5 million clones, with about 98% seen just once and about 0.45% held by the top ten. The sample taken for sequencing was naive CD4+ T cells sorted from blood. Specified subset: CD45RA+ positively selected. The receptors originated from a man aged 25-40 years in good health.

This clone showed up just once. Here the CDR3 reads CASSQGLAGRSYNEQFF. The DNA for the CDR3 is TGTGCCAGCAGCCAGGGACTAGCGGGACGCTCCTACAATGAGCAGTTCTTC. The chain recombines TRBV11-2 with TRBJ2-1; 13 bases are a match to TRBD2. The germline V gene encodes CDR1 SGHAT and CDR2 FQNNGV. The CDR3 consists of 17 residues. V was pared by 5 bases and J by 0 bases, with 4 bases of the junction left unmatched.

CDR3 sequence: CASSIRQDANYGYTF. CDR3 in DNA: TGTGCCAGCAGTATCCGCCAAGATGCTAACTATGGCTACACCTTC. This rearrangement joins TRBV6-1 to TRBJ1-2, with D unresolved. CDR1 MNHNS and CDR2 SASEGT come from the germline V gene. This CDR3 region has 15 residues. Trimming took 5 bases from V and 0 from J, leaving 13 bases between them.

This chain joins TRBV28 and TRBJ1-1; 7 bases match TRBD1. Per germline, CDR1 MDHEN and CDR2 SYDVKM. The CDR3 has 14 residues. V lost 5 bases, J lost 3 bases, and 6 bases stayed unmatched. The CDR3: CASSLRQGYTEAFF. CDR3 nucleotides: TGTGCCAGCAGTCTTCGACAGGGTTACACTGAAGCTTTCTTT.

J is TRBJ2-7 and V is TRBV28; 14 nucleotides agree with TRBD2. There are 17 residues in the CDR3. Per the germline V gene, CDR1 is MDHEN and CDR2 is SYDVKM. The ends lost 4 bases at V and 6 bases at J; junction bases unmatched: 11. The CDR3 loop reads CASSSTQGLAGESEQYF. Here the CDR3 DNA reads TGTGCCAGCAGTTCCACTCAGGGACTAGCGGGAGAGTCCGAGCAGTACTTC.

The chain employs TRBV7-2 and TRBJ2-3; TRBD2 matches at 7 bases. In germline, CDR1 is SGHTA, CDR2 FQGNSA. V shed 5 bases and J 8 bases; nucleotides not matched to a gene: 7. This CDR3 has 13 amino acids. The CDR3, as DNA: TGTGCCAGCAGCCCCGGACTAGTGGGTACGCAGTATTTT. This encodes CASSPGLVGTQYF.

This clone was picked up one time. The chain uses TRBV5-4 and TRBJ2-7, with D unclear. Germline loops: CDR1 SGHNT, CDR2 YYREEE (reference sequence). This CDR3 comprises 16 residues. The ends were cut back, 4 bases at V and 5 bases at J, with 22 bases in the middle. The CDR3 loop is CASSTGPKAGGNEQYF. CDR3 nucleotides: TGTGCCAGCAGCACCGGTCCCAAGGCCGGCGGAAACGAGCAGTACTTC. Together with reference TRBV5-4 and TRBJ2-7, the CDR3 gives the full variable domain: ETGVTQSPTHLIKTRGQQVTLRCSSQSGHNTVSWYQQALGQGPQFIFQYYREEENGRGNFPPRFSGLQFPNYSSELNVNALELDDSALYLCASSTGPKAGGNEQYFGPGTRLTVT.

The chain links TRBV5-1 to TRBJ2-3; 12 bases line up with TRBD2. Germline-derived CDR1 and CDR2 are SGHRS and YFSETQ. V was clipped by 0 bases and J by 6 bases; unmatched bases: 5. The CDR3 consists of 16 residues. The CDR3 is CASSLVLAGGPDTQYF. CDR3 DNA sequence: TGCGCCAGCAGCTTGGTCCTAGCGGGAGGGCCTGATACGCAGTATTTT.

This chain joins TRBV11-2 and TRBJ1-3; unclear D gene. The V end lost 2 bases, the J end lost 0 bases, and 14 bases lay between the germline ends. This CDR3 comprises 17 residues. CDR1 is SGHAT, CDR2 FQNNGV, per germline. This chain's CDR3 is CASSLFGRRLSGNTIYF. CDR3 DNA sequence: TGTGCCAGCAGCTTATTTGGCAGGCGCCTCTCTGGAAACACCATATATTTT.

This clone has only one observation. J is TRBJ2-7 and V is TRBV9; 8 bases are shared with TRBD1. Germline CDR1 is SGDLS and CDR2 is YYNGEE. V lost 0 bases and J lost 7; bases outside the gene matches: 9. CDR3 length: 15 amino acids. CDR3 region: CASSVGGRGLGEQYF. In nucleotides, the CDR3 is TGTGCCAGCAGCGTAGGCGGCAGGGGGCTAGGGGAGCAGTACTTC. Drawing the rest from reference TRBV9 and TRBJ2-7, the complete variable domain is DSGVTQTPKHLITATGQRVTLRCSPRSGDLSVYWYQQSLDQGLQFLIQYYNGEERAKGNILERFSAQQFPDLHSELNLSSLELGDSALYFCASSVGGRGLGEQYFGPGTRLTVT.

The chain employs TRBV18 and TRBJ2-1; no reliable D call. The V end lost 0 bases, the J end lost 4 bases, and 7 bases lay between the germline ends. CDR1 is KGHSH, CDR2 LQKENI, per germline. This CDR3 region has 14 residues. The CDR3, as DNA: TGTGCCAGCTCACCACCAGACGGTTACAATGAGCAGTTCTTC. Amino acids: CASSPPDGYNEQFF.

The V gene is TRBV5-4, the J gene TRBJ2-2; no clear D gene. Between the trimmed V and J ends, which lost 2 bases and 6 bases, there was a span of 14 bases. The V gene's germline CDR1 is SGHNT and CDR2 YYREEE (reference sequence). CDR3 length: 15 residues. CDR3 protein: CASSLVEKQSGELFF. The DNA of the CDR3 is TGTGCCAGCAGCTTAGTTGAGAAACAATCCGGGGAGCTGTTTTTT.

The chain couples TRBV28 to TRBJ2-5; 7 bases are shared with TRBD1. CDR3 length: 16 amino acids. The V segment lost 4 bases and the J segment 0 bases; nucleotides outside the gene matches: 8. Germline CDR1 and CDR2: MDHEN and SYDVKM. As DNA, the CDR3 is TGTGCCAGCAGTTCAAGACAGGGAACGTACCAAGAGACCCAGTACTTC. Its protein product is CASSSRQGTYQETQYF.

The CDR3 here is CASSQTGEMETQYF. In DNA form, the CDR3 reads TGTGCCAGCTCACAGACAGGGGAGATGGAGACCCAGTACTTC. V and J are TRBV18 and TRBJ2-5; 8 bases are shared with TRBD1. V dropped 4 bases and J dropped 5; count of bases not matched to a gene: 6. CDR3 length: 14 residues. Germline-derived CDR1 and CDR2 are KGHSH and LQKENI.

The rearrangement links TRBV7-3 to TRBJ2-3, with D possibly matching TRBD1 (5 bases). CDR3 length: 17 residues. Germline-derived CDR1 and CDR2 are SGHTA and FQGTGA. Trimming took off 0 bases at V and 0 bases at J, with 13 bases between the two ends. CDR3 amino acids: CASSLTSAGRSTDTQYF. CDR3 DNA sequence: TGTGCCAGCAGCTTAACGTCGGCAGGGCGGAGCACAGATACGCAGTATTTT.

The genes are TRBV7-9 and TRBJ2-7, with TRBD1 matching 10 bases. Trimming removed 5 bases from V and 12 bases from J; junction bases left unmatched: 16. Germline V gene lookup returns CDR1 SEHNR and CDR2 FQNEAQ (reference sequence). The CDR3 has 15 residues. Written as DNA, the CDR3 is TGTGCCAGCAGCAAGTGGGACAGGGGAAAGCTCGGAACGTACTTC. It is translated as CASSKWDRGKLGTYF.

This chain uses TRBV5-4 with TRBJ2-2; TRBD2 matches at 8 bases. The ends lost 3 bases at V and 2 bases at J; junction bases unmatched: 6. Germline V gives CDR1 SGHNT, CDR2 YYREEE (reference sequence). This CDR3 contains 16 residues. The CDR3: CASSSYSGTNTGELFF. DNA for the CDR3: TGTGCCAGCAGCTCCTATAGCGGGACTAACACCGGGGAGCTGTTTTTT.

This rearrangement joins TRBV10-2 to TRBJ1-2; TRBD1 matches 9 bases. V lost 0 bases, J lost 6 bases, and 2 bases stayed unmatched. Germline assignment: CDR1 WSHSY and CDR2 SAAADI. CDR3 length equals 14 residues. As DNA, the CDR3 is TGCGCCAGCAGTGAGTCGAGGACAGGGGATGGCTACACCTTC. This gives the protein CASSESRTGDGYTF.

About this clone itself: This specimen includes other DNA sequences encoding the same CDR3. As DNA, the CDR3 is TGCGCCAGCAGCTCCGGGACAGGGGTCAATGAGCAGTTCTTC. Amino acids: CASSSGTGVNEQFF. This chain joins TRBV5-1 and TRBJ2-1; 10 nucleotides line up with TRBD1. The CDR3 extends over 14 amino acids. V lost 3 bases to trimming and J lost 6 bases; unmatched junction nucleotides: 3. Germline-derived CDR1 and CDR2 are SGHRS and YFSETQ.

This chain connects TRBV30 to TRBJ2-4; the D is unclear. The CDR3 is 14 residues long. Trimming stripped 4 bases from V and 3 bases from J, with 13 bases between. Germline CDR1 is GTSNPN and CDR2 is SVGIG (reference sequence). The CDR3: CAWKPIRGKNIQYF. Here the CDR3 DNA reads TGTGCCTGGAAACCCATTCGCGGCAAAAACATTCAGTACTTC.